Listed below are T cell receptor beta chains from one sample, sequenced in a study of beta chain features in type 1 diabetes. Produced via immunoSEQ multiplex PCR; TCRdb's table is partial and in-frame only. The sample holds 900,000 or so clones, 17% seen once. Sequencing used naive CD4+ T cells from blood. The receptor source for this set is a woman aged 18-29 years in good health. Each CDR3 is given with its conserved first and last residue. Fields, in order: J gene, D gene, V gene, CDR3 protein. The D gene is left open where the match is weak.

TRBJ2-2 | NA | TRBV10-1 | CASSGGTGELFF
TRBJ1-2 | NA | TRBV27 | CASSPVQRSSYGYTF
TRBJ1-2 | NA | TRBV29-1 | CSVEDRQYYTF
TRBJ1-1 | NA | TRBV7-9 | CASSSLQGSTEAFF
TRBJ2-1 | TRBD2 | TRBV7-2 | CASSRLAGGLSSYNEQFF
TRBJ2-5 | TRBD2 | TRBV4-2 | CASSQASGSAGGPSSETQYF
TRBJ1-6 | NA | TRBV7-2 | CASSLALSAGWNSPLHF
TRBJ2-6 | NA | TRBV5-5 | CASSRGANVLTF
TRBJ1-5 | NA | TRBV19 | CASKEPGRSNQPQHF
TRBJ2-5 | NA | TRBV11-3 | CASSSGDQETQYF
TRBJ1-1 | NA | TRBV28 | CASSLQGLNTEAFF
TRBJ2-7 | NA | TRBV28 | CASNSAYEQYF
TRBJ2-3 | NA | TRBV7-9 | CASSPAGTGGTQYF
TRBJ2-5 | TRBD2 | TRBV4-1 | CASSHGPTSGQETQYF
TRBJ2-5 | NA | TRBV7-3 | CASSLDVPGTQYF
TRBJ2-5 | NA | TRBV6-5 | CASSDRGGMQTQYF
TRBJ1-2 | NA | TRBV2 | CASRAGNMDGYTF
TRBJ1-5 | TRBD1 | TRBV28 | CASAPGQGYQPQHF
TRBJ1-2 | NA | TRBV6-6 | CASSYADRFQNYGYTF
TRBJ2-3 | NA | TRBV10-3 | CAISEWGPNTDTQYF
TRBJ1-1 | NA | TRBV6-6 | CASSYYGSDTEAFF
TRBJ2-7 | NA | TRBV9 | CASSVGTGARPYEQYF
TRBJ2-2 | NA | TRBV7-9 | CASSLRLGQNTGELFF
TRBJ1-1 | NA | TRBV9 | CASSPQVSEAFF
TRBJ1-1 | NA | TRBV4-2 | CASSQDAGNTEAFF
TRBJ2-7 | TRBD2 | TRBV5-4 | CASSLGAGGLYEQYF
TRBJ2-1 | NA | TRBV11-2 | CASSLDPRGRSSYNEQFF